The 25 T cell receptor beta chains given below trace back to one sample, sequenced in a study of pediatric ulcerative colitis. The protocol was immunoSEQ multiplex PCR, while the TCRdb copy is restricted to in-frame clones and leaves out a portion. The sample lists about 64,000 clones, around four fifths seen once, with around 5.2% in the top ten. Material for sequencing was blood. These receptor sequences come from a boy between 5 and 17 years old with moderate ulcerative colitis.

The chain has TRBV6-5 and TRBJ1-1, with D unclear. V was cut by 4 bases and J by 3 bases, with 12 bases left in between. CDR3 length equals 14 residues. Germline loops: CDR1 MNHEY, CDR2 SVGAGI. The DNA of the CDR3 is TGTGCCAGCAGTTCTTGGAGCGGGTACACTGAAGCTTTCTTT. Its protein product is CASSSWSGYTEAFF.

This chain links TRBV20-1 with TRBJ2-7; D is possibly TRBD1 (5 bases). Germline CDR1 and CDR2: DFQATT and SNEGSKA (reference sequence). V was cut by 3 bases and J by 7 bases, with 10 bases left in between. This CDR3 is built from 11 residues. The CDR3 region has the DNA TGCAGTGCTAGGGGAAGGGGAGAGCAGTACTTC. It codes for CSARGRGEQYF.

The chain employs TRBV7-2 and TRBJ2-1; 8 bases line up with TRBD2. The germline gives CDR1 SGHTA, CDR2 FQGNSA. With V trimmed by 2 bases and J by 2 bases, 2 bases remained unmatched. This CDR3 has 15 residues. CDR3 sequence reads: CASSLTGGTYNEQFF. In DNA form, the CDR3 reads TGTGCCAGCAGCTTAACGGGGGGGACCTACAATGAGCAGTTCTTC.

This chain links TRBV5-4 with TRBJ2-1, with TRBD2 matching 7 bases. The CDR3 extends over 16 amino acids. With 6 bases clipped from V and 5 bases from J, the junction kept 14 bases outside the gene matches. Germline V gene lookup returns CDR1 SGHNT and CDR2 YYREEE (reference sequence). In DNA form, the CDR3 reads TGTGCCAGCACCATCCTAGCGGACTTTCATGACAATGAGCAGTTCTTC. Translation: CASTILADFHDNEQFF. The full variable domain, its missing parts supplied by reference TRBV5-4 and TRBJ2-1, is ETGVTQSPTHLIKTRGQQVTLRCSSQSGHNTVSWYQQALGQGPQFIFQYYREEENGRGNFPPRFSGLQFPNYSSELNVNALELDDSALYLCASTILADFHDNEQFFGPGTRLTVL.

The rearrangement joins TRBV19 to TRBJ2-7, with 10 positions matching TRBD2. CDR3 length: 16 amino acids. J gave up 7 bases and V 3 bases, and 12 bases lay outside the gene matches. Germline V gene data show CDR1 as LNHDA and CDR2 as SQIVND (reference sequence). The CDR3 coding sequence is TGTGCCAGTAGTATTAAAGCGGGAGGGCCCTTTTCGGAGCAGTACTTC. Amino acid sequence: CASSIKAGGPFSEQYF.

This chain joins TRBV9 and TRBJ2-2; either TRBD1 or TRBD2 may supply D (6 bases each). The CDR3 length is 15 residues. CDR1 and CDR2 from the germline V gene are SGDLS and YYNGEE. Trimming removed 6 bases from V and 4 bases from J, with 16 bases in between. CDR3 in DNA: TGTGCCAGCACCTCGCCCCGGGGGCCCACCGGGGAGCTGTTTTTT. Translated, it gives CASTSPRGPTGELFF.

This chain joins TRBV5-4 and TRBJ2-1; 8 nucleotides agree with TRBD2. V gave up 4 bases and J gave up 2 bases; unmatched junction bases: 5. The CDR3 is 15 residues long. Germline V gives CDR1 SGHNT, CDR2 YYREEE (reference sequence). The CDR3 region is CASSESGSPYNEQFF. The DNA of the CDR3 is TGTGCCAGCAGCGAAAGCGGGAGCCCCTACAATGAGCAGTTCTTC.

J is TRBJ2-2 and V is TRBV7-9, with TRBD1 matching 7 bases. Trimming took 5 bases from V and 6 from J; bases not matched to a gene: 3. The CDR3 loop spans 13 amino acids. The germline V gene has CDR1 SEHNR and CDR2 FQNEAQ (reference sequence). As DNA, the CDR3 is TGTGCCAGCAGCCGGCAGGGGGCCGGGGAGCTGTTTTTT. Protein: CASSRQGAGELFF.

The chain has TRBV4-2 and TRBJ2-1; TRBD1 matches 10 bases. Germline CDR1 and CDR2: LGHNA and YNFKEQ. The CDR3 sequence is 17 residues long. V was clipped by 1 base and J by 8 bases; unmatched bases: 11. The CDR3: CASSQVGTGDPLDEQFF. CDR3 DNA sequence: TGTGCCAGCAGCCAAGTAGGGACAGGGGACCCATTGGATGAGCAGTTCTTC.

The genes are TRBV27 and TRBJ2-3; D is unresolved. This CDR3 region has 13 residues. V dropped 5 bases and J dropped 4 bases, with 10 bases sitting between them. Germline V gives CDR1 MNHEY, CDR2 SMNVEV (reference sequence). CDR3 sequence (DNA): TGTGCCAGCAGTCTAAACCCGGCAGATACGCAGTATTTT. Translated, it gives CASSLNPADTQYF.

The V call is TRBV19, the J call TRBJ1-4; 8 bases map to TRBD1. V lost 10 bases, J lost 5 bases, and 12 bases stayed unmatched. Germline V gives CDR1 LNHDA, CDR2 SQIVND (reference sequence). The CDR3 extends over 15 amino acids. The CDR3 bases are TGTGCCACTTCGGTGGTACGACAGGGGAATGAAAAACTGTTTTTT. Residues: CATSVVRQGNEKLFF.

This rearrangement joins TRBV7-9 to TRBJ1-5; TRBD1 is a possible D gene (6 bases). The germline V gene encodes CDR1 SEHNR and CDR2 FQNEAQ (reference sequence). CDR3 length: 15 residues. Trimming pared 1 base from V and 5 bases from J, leaving 12 bases between. CDR3 sequence (DNA): TGTGCCAGCAGCTTAGAGGGGGGGGACTATCAGCCCCAGCATTTT. This encodes CASSLEGGDYQPQHF.

DNA for the CDR3: TGTGCCAGCAGTTATCGCGGGTTGGTCGGGGAGCTGTTTTTT. Amino acid sequence: CASSYRGLVGELFF. The rearrangement joins TRBV6-5 to TRBJ2-2; TRBD2 might be the D (5 bases). V shed 3 bases and J shed 7 bases, with 12 bases lying between them. Germline V gives CDR1 MNHEY, CDR2 SVGAGI. The CDR3 loop spans 14 amino acids.

V is TRBV5-1 and J is TRBJ1-4; 7 bases are shared with TRBD1. CDR1 and CDR2 from the germline V gene are SGHRS and YFSETQ. This CDR3 is 14 amino acids long. With 3 bases clipped from V and 8 bases from J, the junction kept 7 bases outside the gene matches. CDR3 DNA: TGCGCCAGCAGCTCTACAGGGGTGGGCGAAAAACTGTTTTTT. Encoded protein: CASSSTGVGEKLFF.

The chain recombines TRBV29-1 with TRBJ1-3; D is perhaps TRBD1 (5 bases). Germline V gene lookup returns CDR1 SQVTM and CDR2 ANQGSEA. The CDR3 covers 15 residues. Trimming took off 6 bases at V and 4 bases at J, with 19 bases between the two ends. The CDR3 here is CSVTRGGLSGNTIYF. In DNA form, the CDR3 reads TGCAGCGTGACCCGGGGGGGTCTTAGCGGAAACACCATATATTTT.

The rearrangement uses TRBV9 and TRBJ2-5, with D possibly TRBD2 on 6 matching bases. Trimming shortened V by 0 bases and J by 0 bases, and 15 bases separated the two germline ends. CDR1 is SGDLS and CDR2 is YYNGEE in the germline V gene. CDR3 length: 17 amino acids. CDR3 sequence reads: CASSVASAGGYQETQYF. CDR3 sequence (DNA): TGTGCCAGCAGCGTAGCGTCGGCAGGAGGGTACCAAGAGACCCAGTACTTC.

This chain joins TRBV11-3 and TRBJ1-6; tentatively, D is TRBD1 (5 bases). Trimming stripped 5 bases from V and 8 bases from J, with 13 bases between. Germline V gene lookup returns CDR1 SGHNT and CDR2 YENEEA. This CDR3 is 14 amino acids long. The CDR3 DNA is TGTGCCAGCAGCGGGCGACAGTTAGATTCACCCCTCCACTTT. This codes for CASSGRQLDSPLHF.

This chain connects TRBV11-2 to TRBJ1-1; D uncertain. CDR3 length equals 15 residues. V was cut by 5 bases and J by 1 base, with 14 bases left in between. The germline V gene has CDR1 SGHAT and CDR2 FQNNGV. The CDR3 here is CASSPRWRENTEAFF. CDR3 bases: TGTGCCAGCAGCCCCCGATGGAGGGAGAACACTGAAGCTTTCTTT.

The gene calls are TRBV18 and TRBJ1-4, with D possibly being TRBD1 (6 bases). CDR1 is KGHSH, CDR2 LQKENI, per germline. With 3 bases removed from V and 0 bases from J, the gap between germline ends came to 8 bases. CDR3 length equals 15 residues. This CDR3 reads CASSPAGATNEKLFF. CDR3 DNA: TGTGCCAGCTCACCCGCAGGGGCAACTAATGAAAAACTGTTTTTT.

The V call is TRBV9, the J call TRBJ2-1, with a tentative D call TRBD1 (5 bases). Trimming removed 2 bases from V and 9 bases from J, with 15 bases in between. CDR1 and CDR2 from the germline V gene are SGDLS and YYNGEE. This CDR3 has 14 residues. The chain's CDR3 is CASSVVMGPSEQFF. The CDR3 DNA follows: TGTGCCAGCAGCGTTGTTATGGGGCCGAGTGAGCAGTTCTTC.

A few counts support this clone. The chain links TRBV2 to TRBJ1-5; D gene unclear. V lost 6 bases and J lost 3, with 9 bases in between. The CDR3 covers 13 residues. Germline CDR1 and CDR2: SNHLY and FYNNEI. CDR3: CASRTENNQPQHF. The CDR3 DNA reads as TGTGCCAGCAGGACGGAAAACAATCAGCCCCAGCATTTT.

The count of this clone is one. V and J are TRBV5-6 and TRBJ2-4; the D is unclear. The CDR3 is made up of 11 amino acids. Germline V gene sequence: CDR1 SGHDT, CDR2 YYEEEE. The V end lost 0 bases, the J end lost 8 bases, and 3 bases lay between the germline ends. CDR3 DNA: TGTGCCAGCAGCTTGGGGGACATTCAGTACTTC. Protein product: CASSLGDIQYF.

About this clone: A single base is all that separates this from a far larger clone, so a read error is likely. The same CDR3 arises from other DNA sequences in this sample as well. The chain joins TRBV4-1 to TRBJ2-7; 9 bases line up with TRBD1. The trim removed 0 bases at V and 3 bases at J, leaving 6 bases unmatched. The germline V gene has CDR1 MGHRA and CDR2 YSYEKL. The CDR3 loop spans 16 amino acids. Written as DNA, the CDR3 is TGCGCCAGCAGCCAAGAGGGACAGGGACAGAACTACGAGCAGTACTTC. Amino acid sequence: CASSQEGQGQNYEQYF.

The chain employs TRBV7-6 and TRBJ1-4; 9 positions agree with TRBD1. V trimming: 1 base; J trimming: 5 bases; junction bases outside the gene matches: 8. The CDR3 loop spans 17 amino acids. CDR1 and CDR2 (germline): SGHVS, FNYEAQ. The CDR3 DNA reads as TGTGCCAGCAGCTTAGTTTCGACAGGGGGGTTAAATGAAAAACTGTTTTTT. It is translated as CASSLVSTGGLNEKLFF.

The V and J genes are TRBV5-1 and TRBJ1-4; 7 nucleotides align to TRBD1. The CDR3 is 14 amino acids. Germline V gene data show CDR1 as SGHRS and CDR2 as YFSETQ. V trimming: 3 bases; J trimming: 8 bases; junction bases outside the gene matches: 7. The CDR3, as DNA: TGCGCCAGCAGCTCCAGGGGGGTGGAGGAAAAACTGTTTTTT. It specifies CASSSRGVEEKLFF.